The subject of this entry is one T cell receptor beta chain. The antigen is undetermined. This specimen comes from a study of shared clonotypes between healthy human individuals. General observations from the study: Exclusively blood specimens were collected; tissue repertoires likely differ.

The germline V gene has CDR1 MNHEY and CDR2 SMNVEV (reference sequence). The CDR3 extends over 16 amino acids. V lost 2 bases, J lost 1 base, and 6 bases stayed unmatched. Authors' processing steps: In the immunoSEQ data, sequences were junction-only and lacked quality scores, so filtering differed. Sequenced by immunoSEQ multiplex PCR; TCRdb stores in-frame clones only, minus some. That table is the source of V, J and clone size, and D and trimming were worked out from the DNA. Of fewer than 1.6 million clones in the sample, approximately 98.5% were seen once. The chain is built from TRBV27 and TRBJ2-3, with TRBD2 matching 7 bases. Sequencing was carried out using naive CD4+ T cells sorted from blood. Documented subset: CD45RA+ positively selected. The sequence was obtained from a man between 25 and 39 years old in good health. The CDR3 spells CASSLGWLAGTDTQYF. The CDR3 coding sequence is TGTGCCAGCAGTTTAGGGTGGCTAGCGGGCACAGATACGCAGTATTTT.